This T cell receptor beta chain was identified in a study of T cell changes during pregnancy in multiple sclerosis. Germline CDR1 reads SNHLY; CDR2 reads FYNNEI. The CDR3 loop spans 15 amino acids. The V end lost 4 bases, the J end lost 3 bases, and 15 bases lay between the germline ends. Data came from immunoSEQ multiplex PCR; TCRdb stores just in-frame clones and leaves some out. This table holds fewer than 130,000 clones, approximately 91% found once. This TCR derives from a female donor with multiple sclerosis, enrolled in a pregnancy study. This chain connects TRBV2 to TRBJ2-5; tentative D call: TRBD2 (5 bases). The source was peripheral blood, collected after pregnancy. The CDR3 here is CASSAPQRFKETQYF. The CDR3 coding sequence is TGTGCCAGCAGTGCCCCCCAGCGGTTTAAAGAGACCCAGTACTTC.